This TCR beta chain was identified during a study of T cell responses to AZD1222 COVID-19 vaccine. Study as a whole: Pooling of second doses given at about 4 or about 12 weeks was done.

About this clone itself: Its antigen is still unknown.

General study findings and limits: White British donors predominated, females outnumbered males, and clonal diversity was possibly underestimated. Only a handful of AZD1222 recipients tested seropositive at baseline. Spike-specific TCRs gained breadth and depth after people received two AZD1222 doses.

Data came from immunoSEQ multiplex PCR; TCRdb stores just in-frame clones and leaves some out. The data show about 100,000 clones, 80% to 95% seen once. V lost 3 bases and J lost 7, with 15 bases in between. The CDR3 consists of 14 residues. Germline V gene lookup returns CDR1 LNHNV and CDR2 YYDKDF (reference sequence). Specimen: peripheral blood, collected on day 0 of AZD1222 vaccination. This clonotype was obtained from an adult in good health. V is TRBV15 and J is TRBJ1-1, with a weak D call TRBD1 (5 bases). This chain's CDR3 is CATSREDGTLEAFF. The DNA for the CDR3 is TGTGCCACCAGCAGGGAAGATGGGACTCTTGAAGCTTTCTTT.